This is a list of T cell receptor beta chains from one sample in a study of blood T cell repertoires in COVID-19. The table came from immunoSEQ multiplex PCR; TCRdb's copy has only in-frame clones and leaves some out. The table has roughly 85,000 clones, over 75% seen once. Sequences were obtained from peripheral blood. The receptors here all came from a human donor in a cohort sampled during active COVID-19. Both conserved end residues are part of each CDR3. Fields, in order: D gene, J gene, V gene, clone size, CDR3 protein, CDR3 DNA. A D gene is named only where the DNA matches it firmly. The size field is filled for only some rows; it gives once, few, many or a size class.

>.|TRBJ2-7|TRBV5-6|.
CASSPGRVVGQYF
TGTGCCAGCAGCCCCGGCAGGGTCGTTGGGCAGTACTTC
>.|TRBJ2-7|TRBV4-3|.
CASSQENGALFSYEQYF
TGCGCCAGCAGCCAAGAGAACGGAGCCCTGTTCTCCTACGAGCAGTACTTC
>TRBD2|TRBJ2-3|TRBV25-1|.
CASSSRGGSPTDTQYF
TGTGCCAGCAGTTCCCGCGGGGGGAGCCCCACAGATACGCAGTATTTT
>.|TRBJ1-5|TRBV6-6|.
CASSYGGEGNQPQHF
TGTGCCAGCAGTTACGGAGGGGAAGGAAATCAGCCCCAGCATTTT
>.|TRBJ2-5|TRBV5-1|.
CASSLGGRGETQYF
TGCGCCAGCAGCTTGGGAGGCAGGGGAGAGACCCAGTACTTC
>TRBD2|TRBJ2-7|TRBV19|.
CASSIFASGYEQYF
TGTGCCAGTAGTATTTTCGCTAGCGGCTACGAGCAGTACTTC
>TRBD1|TRBJ2-5|TRBV30|.
CAWSVHRQGFEETQYF
TGTGCCTGGAGTGTACATCGACAGGGTTTTGAAGAGACCCAGTACTTC
>TRBD2|TRBJ2-3|TRBV2|.
CASRADGGATDTQYF
TGTGCCAGCAGAGCCGACGGGGGGGCGACAGATACGCAGTATTTT
>.|TRBJ1-4|TRBV5-4|.
CASRQGLTTNEKLFF
TGTGCCAGCAGACAGGGTTTGACGACTAATGAAAAACTGTTTTTT
>.|TRBJ1-2|TRBV7-2|.
CASSLVGQGTFYGYTF
TGTGCCAGCAGCTTAGTAGGGCAGGGGACCTTCTATGGCTACACCTTC
>TRBD2|TRBJ2-1|TRBV3-1/TRBV3-2|.
CASSPELAGLYNEQFF
TGTGCCAGCAGCCCCGAGCTAGCGGGACTCTACAATGAGCAGTTCTTC
>.|TRBJ2-1|TRBV4-1|.
CASSRRGRAQGAYNEQFF
TGCGCCAGCAGCCGACGTGGTAGGGCTCAAGGGGCCTACAATGAGCAGTTCTTC
>.|TRBJ2-5|TRBV7-2|.
CASSMGSFRETQYF
TGTGCCAGCAGCATGGGGAGCTTTAGAGAGACCCAGTACTTC
>.|TRBJ1-1|TRBV5-1|.
CASSFYRESEAFF
TGCGCCAGCAGCTTTTACAGGGAAAGCGAAGCTTTCTTT
>.|TRBJ2-5|TRBV7-8|.
CASSLGQRAQETQYF
TGTGCCAGCAGCTTAGGGCAGCGAGCTCAAGAGACCCAGTACTTC
>TRBD2|TRBJ2-1|TRBV5-4|.
CASSGSGGADNEQFF
TGTGCCAGCAGCGGTAGCGGGGGGGCCGACAATGAGCAGTTCTTC
>TRBD1|TRBJ1-6|TRBV2|few
CASSRDREPSPLHF
TGTGCCAGCAGCCGGGACAGGGAACCTTCACCCCTCCACTTT
>TRBD1|TRBJ2-7|TRBV7-9|.
CASSFDRGPYEQYF
TGTGCCAGCAGTTTTGACAGGGGGCCGTACGAGCAGTACTTC
>.|TRBJ1-2|TRBV9|.
CASSGAAYGYTF
TGTGCCAGCTCTGGGGCGGCCTATGGCTACACCTTC
>.|TRBJ1-4|TRBV5-1|.
CASSRPGDPGGEKLFF
TGCGCCAGCAGCCGTCCGGGGGACCCGGGGGGTGAAAAACTGTTTTTT
>TRBD1|TRBJ1-5|TRBV5-5|.
CASSPDGQGGQPQHF
TGTGCCAGCAGCCCTGATGGACAGGGCGGGCAGCCCCAGCATTTT
>TRBD1|TRBJ2-2|TRBV7-9|.
CASSLDRGGTGELFF
TGTGCCAGCAGCTTGGACAGGGGGGGCACCGGGGAGCTGTTTTTT